This T cell receptor beta chain stems from a study of spatial heterogeneity in lung cancer. Described time point: sample taken at primary tumor resection. Researchers sequenced whole RNA taken from tumor, nontumor lung or frozen PBMC without sorting. Unique molecular identifiers tagged every individual TCR cDNA molecule. TCRdb re-called the 5' RACE reads with MiXCR, one entry per CDR3 protein. The data show approximately 9,400 distinct CDR3 sequences, with 12% seen just once and about an eighth held by the top ten. A remark on this clonotype: Antigen specificity is unknown. It may be a read error: a sequence one base away is much more abundant.

CDR1 is DFQATT, CDR2 SNEGSKA, per germline (reference sequence). The CDR3 sequence is 15 residues long. Trimming at V came to 7 bases and at J to 5 bases, leaving 12 bases not matched to a gene. Overall study findings and caveats: Tumor mutation counts were tracked by expanded intratumoral alpha and beta TCR counts.

V and J are TRBV20-1 and TRBJ2-5; 11 bases match TRBD2. The sequence derives from a female donor with early-stage non-small cell lung cancer. Sequencing used lung tumor tissue, obtained at surgery. The CDR3 nucleotides read TGCAGTGTCTCCCCCCTAGCGGGGGGCCATGAGACCCAGTACTTC. Amino acid sequence: CSVSPLAGGHETQYF.